The clone carrying this T cell receptor beta chain was recorded once. The data belong to a study of T cell changes during pregnancy in multiple sclerosis. Clones were read by immunoSEQ multiplex PCR, and TCRdb kept only the in-frame ones, dropping some. The data hold about 37,000 clones, with 90% to 95% observed a single time. From germline, CDR1 is SQVTM and CDR2 ANQGSEA. The CDR3 has 15 residues. J was trimmed by 7 bases and V by 2 bases; bases with no gene match: 11. The chain is built from TRBV29-1 and TRBJ1-2, with 9 bases that match TRBD1. The receptor was isolated from a female donor in good health, enrolled as a control in a pregnancy study. The sample in question was CD4+ T cells from peripheral blood mononuclear cells, obtained in the third trimester of pregnancy. The CDR3 spells CSVEFGDRASGGYTF. CDR3 nucleotides: TGCAGCGTTGAATTTGGGGACAGGGCCTCGGGTGGCTACACCTTC.